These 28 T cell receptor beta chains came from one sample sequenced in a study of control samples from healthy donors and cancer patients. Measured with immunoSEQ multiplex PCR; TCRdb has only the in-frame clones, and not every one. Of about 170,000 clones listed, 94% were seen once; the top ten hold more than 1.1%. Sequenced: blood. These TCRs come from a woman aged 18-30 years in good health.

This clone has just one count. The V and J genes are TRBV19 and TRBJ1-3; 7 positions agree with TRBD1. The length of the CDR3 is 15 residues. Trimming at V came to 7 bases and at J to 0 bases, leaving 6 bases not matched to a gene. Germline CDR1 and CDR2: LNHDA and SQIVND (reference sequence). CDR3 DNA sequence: TGTGCCAGTAATGCAGGGGGGAACTCTGGAAACACCATATATTTT. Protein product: CASNAGGNSGNTIYF.

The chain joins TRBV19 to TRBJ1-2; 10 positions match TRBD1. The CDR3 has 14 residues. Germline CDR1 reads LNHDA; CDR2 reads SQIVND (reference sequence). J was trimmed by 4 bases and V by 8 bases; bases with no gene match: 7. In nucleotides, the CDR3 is TGTGCCAGTCACCCGGGACAGGGGACCTATGGCTACACCTTC. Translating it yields CASHPGQGTYGYTF.

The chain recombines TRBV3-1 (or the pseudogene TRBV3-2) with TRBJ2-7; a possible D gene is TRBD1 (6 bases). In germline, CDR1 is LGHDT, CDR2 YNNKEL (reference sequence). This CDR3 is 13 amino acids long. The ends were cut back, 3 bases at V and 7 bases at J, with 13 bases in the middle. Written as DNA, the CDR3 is TGTGCCAGCAGCCAGAAACAGGGTAGGGAGCAGTACTTC. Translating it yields CASSQKQGREQYF.

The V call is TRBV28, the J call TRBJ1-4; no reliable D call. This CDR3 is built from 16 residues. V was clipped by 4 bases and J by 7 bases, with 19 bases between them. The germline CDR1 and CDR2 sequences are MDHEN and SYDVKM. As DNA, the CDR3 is TGTGCCAGCAGTTCATACACCTCCTCTTGGTCTGAAAAACTGTTTTTT. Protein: CASSSYTSSWSEKLFF.

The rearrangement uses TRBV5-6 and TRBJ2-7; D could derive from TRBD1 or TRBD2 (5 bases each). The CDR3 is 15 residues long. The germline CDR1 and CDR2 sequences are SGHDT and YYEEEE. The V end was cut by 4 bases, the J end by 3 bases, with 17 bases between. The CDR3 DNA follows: TGTGCCAGCAGCGGGTCCGGGACGGGATTCTACGAGCAGTACTTC. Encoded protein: CASSGSGTGFYEQYF. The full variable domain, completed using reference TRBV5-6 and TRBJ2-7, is DAGVTQSPTHLIKTRGQQVTLRCSPKSGHDTVSWYQQALGQGPQFIFQYYEEEERQRGNFPDRFSGHQFPNYSSELNVNALLLGDSALYLCASSGSGTGFYEQYFGPGTRLTVT.

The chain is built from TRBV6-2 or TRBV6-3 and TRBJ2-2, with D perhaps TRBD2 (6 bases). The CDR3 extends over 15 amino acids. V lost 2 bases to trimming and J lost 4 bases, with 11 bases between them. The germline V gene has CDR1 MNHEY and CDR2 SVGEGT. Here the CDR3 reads CASSYPRDGTGELFF. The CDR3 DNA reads TGTGCCAGCAGTTACCCGCGGGACGGCACCGGGGAGCTGTTTTTT.

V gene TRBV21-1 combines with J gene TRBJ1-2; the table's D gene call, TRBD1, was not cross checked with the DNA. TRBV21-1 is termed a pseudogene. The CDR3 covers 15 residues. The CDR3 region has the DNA TGTGCCAGCAGCAAAGAGCAGGGCAGGGCCTATGGCTACACCTTC. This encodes CASSKEQGRAYGYTF.

The CDR3 DNA reads TGTGCCAGCGCCTCAGGACAGATTAATGAAAAACTGTTTTTT. It is translated as CASASGQINEKLFF. The rearrangement joins TRBV28 to TRBJ1-4, with D possibly TRBD1 on 6 matching bases. The V gene's germline CDR1 is MDHEN and CDR2 SYDVKM. The CDR3 totals 14 residues. V was shortened by 8 bases and J by 4 bases, with 14 bases between the two germline ends. Drawing the rest from reference TRBV28 and TRBJ1-4, the complete variable domain is DVKVTQSSRYLVKRTGEKVFLECVQDMDHENMFWYRQDPGLGLRLIYFSYDVKMKEKGDIPEGYSVSREKKERFSLILESASTNQTSMYLCASASGQINEKLFFGSGTQLSVL.

CDR3 coding DNA: TGTGCCAGTAGTATTAGTCCCCGGATCAACGACTATGGCTACACCTTC. This encodes CASSISPRINDYGYTF. This sequence joins TRBV19 and TRBJ1-2; D remains unclear. This CDR3 has 16 amino acids. The V and J ends lost 3 bases and 3 bases respectively, with 17 bases between them. Germline CDR1 LNHDA, CDR2 SQIVND (reference sequence).

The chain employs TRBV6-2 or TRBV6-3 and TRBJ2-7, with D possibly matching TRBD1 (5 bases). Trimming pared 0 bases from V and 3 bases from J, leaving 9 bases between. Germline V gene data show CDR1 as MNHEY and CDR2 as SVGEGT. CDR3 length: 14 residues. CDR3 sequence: CASSYSTVNYEQYF. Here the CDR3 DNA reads TGTGCCAGCAGTTACTCGACAGTCAACTACGAGCAGTACTTC.

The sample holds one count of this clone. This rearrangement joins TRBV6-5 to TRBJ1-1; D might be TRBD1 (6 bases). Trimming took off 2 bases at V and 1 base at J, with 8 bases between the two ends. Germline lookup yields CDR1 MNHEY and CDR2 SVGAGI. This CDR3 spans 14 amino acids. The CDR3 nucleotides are TGTGCCAGCAGTTACGAAGGGGGGAACACTGAAGCTTTCTTT. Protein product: CASSYEGGNTEAFF.

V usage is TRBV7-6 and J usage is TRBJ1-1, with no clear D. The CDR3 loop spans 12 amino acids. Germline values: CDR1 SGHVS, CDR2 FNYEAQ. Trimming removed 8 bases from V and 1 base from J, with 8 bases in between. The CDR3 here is CASLAANTEAFF. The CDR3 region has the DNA TGTGCCAGCTTAGCAGCGAACACTGAAGCTTTCTTT.

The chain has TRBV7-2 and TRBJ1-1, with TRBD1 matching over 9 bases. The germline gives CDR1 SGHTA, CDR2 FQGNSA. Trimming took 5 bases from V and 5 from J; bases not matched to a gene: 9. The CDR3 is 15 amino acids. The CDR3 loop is CASSQQTGGRTEAFF. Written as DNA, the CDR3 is TGTGCCAGCAGCCAACAGACAGGGGGAAGGACTGAAGCTTTCTTT.

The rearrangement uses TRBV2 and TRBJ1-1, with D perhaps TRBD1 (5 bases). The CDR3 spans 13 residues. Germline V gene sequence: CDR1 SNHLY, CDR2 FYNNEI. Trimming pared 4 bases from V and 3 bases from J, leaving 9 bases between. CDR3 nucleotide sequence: TGTGCCAGCAGTGCAAGGGGTTACACTGAAGCTTTCTTT. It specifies CASSARGYTEAFF.

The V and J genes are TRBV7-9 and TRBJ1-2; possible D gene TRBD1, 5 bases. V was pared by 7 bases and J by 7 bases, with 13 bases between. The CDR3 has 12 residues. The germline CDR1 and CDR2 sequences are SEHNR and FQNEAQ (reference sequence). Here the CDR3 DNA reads TGTGCCAGCACCTCCATCGGGACTGGCTACACCTTC. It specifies CASTSIGTGYTF.

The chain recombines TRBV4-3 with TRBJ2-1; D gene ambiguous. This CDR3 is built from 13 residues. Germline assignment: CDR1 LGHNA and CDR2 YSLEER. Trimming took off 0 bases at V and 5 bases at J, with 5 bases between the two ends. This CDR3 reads CASSQELHNEQFF. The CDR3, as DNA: TGCGCCAGCAGCCAAGAACTCCACAATGAGCAGTTCTTC.

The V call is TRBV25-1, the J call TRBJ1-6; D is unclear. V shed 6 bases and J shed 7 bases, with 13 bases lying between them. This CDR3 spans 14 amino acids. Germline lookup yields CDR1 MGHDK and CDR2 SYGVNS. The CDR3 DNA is TGTGCCAGCAGCGACGCGCCGGTAAATTCACCCCTCCACTTT. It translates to CASSDAPVNSPLHF.

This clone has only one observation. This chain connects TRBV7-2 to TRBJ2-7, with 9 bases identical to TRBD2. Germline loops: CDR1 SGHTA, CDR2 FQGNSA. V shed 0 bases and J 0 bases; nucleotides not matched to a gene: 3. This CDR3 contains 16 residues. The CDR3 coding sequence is TGTGCCAGCAGCTTAGCGCCTAGCGGGGCCTCCTACGAGCAGTACTTC. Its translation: CASSLAPSGASYEQYF.

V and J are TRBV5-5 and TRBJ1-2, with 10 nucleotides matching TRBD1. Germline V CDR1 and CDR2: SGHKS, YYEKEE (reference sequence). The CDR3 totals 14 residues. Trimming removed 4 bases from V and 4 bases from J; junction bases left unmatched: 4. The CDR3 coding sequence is TGTGCCAGCAGCCGGGACAGGGGATTCTATGGCTACACCTTC. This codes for CASSRDRGFYGYTF.

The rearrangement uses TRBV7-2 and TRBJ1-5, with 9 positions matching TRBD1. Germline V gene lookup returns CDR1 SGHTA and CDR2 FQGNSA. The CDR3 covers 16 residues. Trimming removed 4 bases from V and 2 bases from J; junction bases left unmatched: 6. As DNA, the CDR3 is TGTGCCAGCAGCTGGCAACAGGGGGCTGGCAATCAGCCCCAGCATTTT. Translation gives CASSWQQGAGNQPQHF.

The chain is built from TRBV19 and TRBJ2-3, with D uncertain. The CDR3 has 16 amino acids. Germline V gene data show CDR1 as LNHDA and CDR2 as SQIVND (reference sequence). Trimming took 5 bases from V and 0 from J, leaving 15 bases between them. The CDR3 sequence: CASSPLSPGSTDTQYF. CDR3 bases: TGTGCCAGTAGTCCCCTCTCCCCTGGCAGCACAGATACGCAGTATTTT.

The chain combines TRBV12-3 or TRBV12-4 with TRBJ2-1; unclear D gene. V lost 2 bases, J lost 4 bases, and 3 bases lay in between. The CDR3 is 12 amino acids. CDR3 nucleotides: TGTGCCAGCAGTTTACAGTACAATGAGCAGTTCTTC. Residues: CASSLQYNEQFF.

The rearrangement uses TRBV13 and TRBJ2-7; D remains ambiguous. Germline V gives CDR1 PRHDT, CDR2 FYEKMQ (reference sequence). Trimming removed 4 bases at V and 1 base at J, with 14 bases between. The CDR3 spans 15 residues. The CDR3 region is CASSSEGSGSYEQYF. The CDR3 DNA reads TGTGCCAGCAGCTCCGAAGGGTCCGGTTCCTACGAGCAGTACTTC.

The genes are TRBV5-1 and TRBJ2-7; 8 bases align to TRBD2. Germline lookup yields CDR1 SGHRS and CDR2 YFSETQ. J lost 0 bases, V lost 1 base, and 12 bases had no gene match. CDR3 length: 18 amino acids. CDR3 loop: CASSLRPLEREPSYEQYF. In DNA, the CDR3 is TGCGCCAGCAGCTTGCGACCACTAGAGCGGGAGCCCTCCTACGAGCAGTACTTC.

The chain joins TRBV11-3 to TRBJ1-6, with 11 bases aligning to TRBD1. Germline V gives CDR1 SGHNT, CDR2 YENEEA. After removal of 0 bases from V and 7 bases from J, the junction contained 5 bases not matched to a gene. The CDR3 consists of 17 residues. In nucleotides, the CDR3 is TGTGCCAGCAGCTTAGAATCCGGGACAGGGGGGAATTCACCCCTCCACTTT. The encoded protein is CASSLESGTGGNSPLHF.

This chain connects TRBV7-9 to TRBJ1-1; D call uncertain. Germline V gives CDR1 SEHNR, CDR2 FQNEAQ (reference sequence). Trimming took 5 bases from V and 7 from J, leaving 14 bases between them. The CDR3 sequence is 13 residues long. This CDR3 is CASSPLVEGEAFF. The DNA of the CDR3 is TGTGCCAGCAGCCCCCTTGTGGAAGGTGAAGCTTTCTTT.

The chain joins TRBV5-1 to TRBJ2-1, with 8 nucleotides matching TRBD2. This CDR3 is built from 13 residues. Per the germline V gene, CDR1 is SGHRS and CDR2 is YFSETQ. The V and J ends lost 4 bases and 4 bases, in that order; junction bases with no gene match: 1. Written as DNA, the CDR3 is TGCGCCAGCAGCACGGGGGGGTACAATGAGCAGTTCTTC. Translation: CASSTGGYNEQFF.

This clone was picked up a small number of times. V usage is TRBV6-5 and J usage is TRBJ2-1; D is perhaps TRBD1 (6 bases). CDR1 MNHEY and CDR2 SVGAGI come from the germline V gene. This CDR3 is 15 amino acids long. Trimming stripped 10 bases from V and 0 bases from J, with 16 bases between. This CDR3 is CATKGTPSSYNEQFF. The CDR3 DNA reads TGTGCCACCAAAGGGACACCCAGCTCCTACAATGAGCAGTTCTTC.